What follows is one T cell receptor (beta chain) and its context. The method was immunoSEQ multiplex PCR; TCRdb's version includes in-frame clones alone and lacks a portion of them. The repertoire holds approximately 120,000 clones, around three quarters seen once, with roughly a tenth in the top ten. This record comes from a study of blood T cell repertoires in COVID-19. Deletions cut 0 bases from V and 7 bases from J, with 12 bases between. There are 15 residues in the CDR3. The germline V gene has CDR1 MNHEY and CDR2 SVGAGI. The V and J genes are TRBV6-5 and TRBJ1-4; the D gene is possibly TRBD1 (5 bases). The specimen was peripheral blood. This clonotype was sampled from a human donor in a cohort sampled during active COVID-19. CDR3 loop: CASSYSPLGGEKLFF. CDR3 bases: TGTGCCAGCAGTTACTCGCCACTGGGGGGTGAAAAACTGTTTTTT.